The rows below give T cell receptor beta chains drawn from one sample of a study of T cells after yellow fever vaccination. TCRdb recomputed calls from the 5' RACE reads with MiXCR, one row per CDR3 protein. The sample has over 300,000 distinct CDR3 sequences, around 3.9% seen once. Here the sequenced sample was PBMCs, taken on the day of the yellow fever booster vaccination. All receptors come from a man younger than 35 who received the YFV17D yellow fever vaccine. Both conserved end residues are part of each CDR3. D genes are given only for firm matches. Clone sizes are given selectively: once, few, many, or a class where the clone is expanded.

abundance	v_gene	j_gene	d_gene	CDR3nt	CDR3aa
many	TRBV29-1	TRBJ1-2	TRBD1	TGCAGCGTCGAAACAGGGGGCTTCTATGGCTACACCTTC	CSVETGGFYGYTF
few	TRBV3-1	TRBJ2-1	NA	TGTGCCAGCAGCCACCCCTCGGGGTGGGTCCTGAGCTCCTACAATGAGCAGTTCTTC	CASSHPSGWVLSSYNEQFF
NA	TRBV12-3/TRBV12-4	TRBJ2-3	TRBD1	TGTGCCACCGGCTCGCGGACAGGGTACACAGATACGCAGTATTTT	CATGSRTGYTDTQYF
many	TRBV5-1	TRBJ2-1	NA	TGCGCCAGCAGCTTGGCTTCGGATAATGAGCAGTTCTTC	CASSLASDNEQFF
many	TRBV5-1	TRBJ2-5	NA	TGCGCCAGCAGCCCGAACTTGGGGGAGACCCAGTACTTC	CASSPNLGETQYF
many	TRBV5-1	TRBJ2-5	NA	TGCGCCAGCAGCTTCGGGACACTCCAAGAGACCCAGTACTTC	CASSFGTLQETQYF
NA	TRBV5-4	TRBJ1-2	TRBD1	TGTGCCAGCGGCTTACGGGACAGGGACCTTTTGTATGGCTACACCTTC	CASGLRDRDLLYGYTF
many	TRBV5-1	TRBJ2-2	TRBD1	TGCGCCAGCGCGATACAGGGGGTCACCGGGGAGCTGTTTTTT	CASAIQGVTGELFF
NA	TRBV6-5	TRBJ1-2	NA	TGTGCCAGCAGTTTCTCTCAGGCCCGCTATGGCTACACCTTC	CASSFSQARYGYTF
many	TRBV5-1	TRBJ1-6	TRBD1	TGCGCCAGCAGCTTAAATCAGGGGGCTGGTTCACCCCTCCACTTT	CASSLNQGAGSPLHF
many	TRBV2	TRBJ2-7	NA	TGTGCCAGCACTCAGGGGGGACACCTATACGAGCAGTACTTC	CASTQGGHLYEQYF
NA	TRBV24-1	TRBJ2-1	NA	TGTGCCACCAGTGATTTCAGGGTGGGGTCCTACAATGAGCAGTTCTTC	CATSDFRVGSYNEQFF
many	TRBV5-1	TRBJ2-5	NA	TGCGCCAGCAGCTTTGCAGGGATGCGTCAAGAGACCCAGTACTTC	CASSFAGMRQETQYF
few	TRBV7-2	TRBJ2-7	TRBD2	TGTGCCAGCAGCCCTAGCGGGGGTTCCTACGAGCAGTACTTC	CASSPSGGSYEQYF
few	TRBV19	TRBJ2-2	NA	TGTGCCAGTAATCCGGGACCTTACACCGGGGAGCTGTTTTTT	CASNPGPYTGELFF
many	TRBV7-8	TRBJ2-1	TRBD2	TGTGCCAGCAGCCCCAGCCCATTAGCGGGGGGTCTCAATGAGCAGTTCTTC	CASSPSPLAGGLNEQFF
few	TRBV15	TRBJ2-7	NA	TGTGCCACCAGACGGCCGGGGTTGGACGAGCAGTACTTC	CATRRPGLDEQYF